This entry concerns a single T cell receptor (beta chain). No cognate antigen has been identified for it. The record has no base qualities; no much larger clone is one base away. The donors were healthy, HIV-negative adults who had no recently reported acute infections or vaccinations. All donors were Caucasian adults living in Nashville, Tennessee, USA. For unsorted samples, tens of millions of PBMCs were counted and genomic DNA was extracted with the QIAamp DNA Blood Mini kit. Blood was collected by leukapheresis, and PBMCs were isolated by Ficoll-Histopaque density gradient centrifugation and then cryopreserved in liquid nitrogen vapor phase. Using the deep immunoSEQ assay, multiplex PCR amplified TCR CDR3 regions from genomic DNA. Extracted genomic DNA from each cell subset was distributed evenly across all wells of several immunoSEQ 96-well plates, and each plate was treated as a replicate. Each replicate PCR for unsorted PBMC received 300 to 350 ng genomic DNA, equal to about 30,000 T cell genomes. Genomic DNA from unsorted PBMC was sequenced over ten immunoSEQ deep assay plates. Purified libraries were measured with a Qubit 3.0 fluorometer, size-checked on a Bioanalyzer 2100, and measured again with the KAPA Library Quantification kit. Every immunoSEQ 96-well plate was sequenced on a dedicated single-read 150-cycle Illumina NextSeq 550 flow cell. Turning to the authors' computational methods: Because only junctional sequences without quality scores were contained in the immunoSEQ output, filtering matching that applied to full-length reads could not be performed. Sequences were annotated with PyIR, a Python wrapper for IgBLAST v1.9, using IMGT germline references to assign V/J genes and CDR3. Reads were filtered out if the reads had weak V/J assignments (E-value above 1e-6), no CDR3, stop codons, out-of-frame junctions, or ambiguous translated residues. V3J clonotypes were defined as sequences sharing the same inferred V gene, J gene, and CDR3 amino acid sequence. Percentage overlap between repertoires was calculated by dividing the number of shared unique clonotypes by the size of the smaller repertoire. RTK rarefaction, the Chao1 estimator, and Recon v2.1 estimates of unobserved clonotypes were used to assess repertoire richness. In its TCRdb copy, this immuneACCESS table keeps in-frame sequences only and misses some clones. Where compared with another copy, unresolved V genes explain less than half of these, and the others have no known cause. V and J calls and clone size are as listed in that table; D and trimming were resolved from the DNA. The table for this sample lists about 490,000 clones; 75% to 85% of them were counted only once. In total, the top ten clones hold roughly 13% of the sample.

CDR1 and CDR2 were assigned from the germline V gene as KGHSH and LQKENI. There are 15 amino acids in the CDR3, from cysteine to phenylalanine inclusive. Left in the record is the CDR3 DNA by itself, 45 bases read in frame from the first base. V trim: 3 bases; J trim: 4 bases; unmatched bases: 3. The sample comes from a study of shared clonotypes between healthy human individuals (TCRdb year 2020). Regarding the research as a whole: Three men and a couple of women, aged 18 to 49 years, made up the cohort. The study deeply sequenced blood TCR repertoires of five healthy adults to estimate repertoire size and the extent of clonotype sharing between individuals. Libraries were prepared and TCR repertoires were sequenced by different laboratories using diverse techniques, in order to increase sequencing depth and limit assay-specific biases. Leukapheresis yielded between about 0.94 and 10 billion PBMCs per donor.

Study-wide conclusions, independent of this receptor: Because the study included only a small number of donors, the genetic and exposure-history diversity represented was limited. Only blood was sampled, and tissue TCR repertoires likely differ from those in blood. Pairwise subsampling led to the expectation that sequencing depth would affect the degree of clonotype sharing among donors.

The chain was built from TRBV18 and TRBJ1-4; the central 9 bases match TRBD1. The TCR comes from a woman in her forties in good health. Some clones in this sample may be carry-over from other donors' samples. The sample comprised PBMCs. The CDR3 reads as follows: CASSPGTGNNEKLFF. The nucleotides read TGTGCCAGCTCACCTGGGACAGGGAATAATGAAAAACTGTTTTTT.